This T cell receptor (beta chain) came from a study of siplizumab effects on memory and regulatory T cells. Repertoires were generated with immunoSEQ multiplex PCR, while TCRdb's copy carries only in-frame clones and drops some. The sample comprises over 85,000 clones, approximately 93% of which are singletons, and approximately 0.31% rests with the top ten. This clonotype was obtained from a human donor in good health. The sequenced sample consisted of non-Treg CD4+ T cells sorted from blood.

This chain's CDR3 is CASSISSGSYEQFF. CDR3 DNA sequence: TGCGCCAGCAGTATCTCTAGCGGGAGCTATGAGCAGTTCTTC. This chain joins TRBV4-1 and TRBJ2-1; 10 bases align to TRBD2. This CDR3 spans 14 amino acids. From germline, CDR1 is MGHRA and CDR2 YSYEKL. The V gene end was trimmed by 6 bases and the J gene end by 8 bases; junction bases not matched to a gene: 7.